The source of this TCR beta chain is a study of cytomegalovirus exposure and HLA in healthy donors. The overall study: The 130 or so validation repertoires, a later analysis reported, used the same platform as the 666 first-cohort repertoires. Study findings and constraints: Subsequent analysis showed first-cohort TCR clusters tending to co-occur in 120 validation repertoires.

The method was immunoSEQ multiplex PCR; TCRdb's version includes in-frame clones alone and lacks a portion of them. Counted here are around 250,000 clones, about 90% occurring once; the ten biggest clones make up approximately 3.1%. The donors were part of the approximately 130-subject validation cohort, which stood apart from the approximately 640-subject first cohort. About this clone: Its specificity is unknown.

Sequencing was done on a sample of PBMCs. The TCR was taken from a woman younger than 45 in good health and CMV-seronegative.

CDR3 protein: CASSLYKVRLEGGTQYF. The CDR3 DNA is TGTGCCAGCAGCTTATACAAGGTTCGGCTAGAGGGAGGTACGCAGTATTTT. This chain links TRBV7-9 with TRBJ2-3; weak D call: TRBD2 (6 bases). V gave up 2 bases and J gave up 8 bases, with 23 bases separating them. The CDR3 sequence is 17 residues long. CDR1 and CDR2 (germline): SEHNR, FQNEAQ (reference sequence).